This T cell receptor (beta chain) derives from a study of blood T cell repertoires in COVID-19. Overall study context: The samples span acute and convalescent COVID-19 from the United States, Italy and Spain.

Sequencing used immunoSEQ multiplex PCR; TCRdb keeps in-frame clones, though not all of them. The sample has around 110,000 clones, approximately 83% seen once. Specimen: peripheral blood. This receptor was taken from a woman between 65 and 79 years old with acute or convalescent COVID-19.

The CDR3 sequence: CASSLALTGGSGYTF. The CDR3 DNA sequence: TGTGCCAGCAGCTTAGCGCTTACGGGGGGCAGCGGCTACACCTTC. The J gene is TRBJ1-2, the V gene TRBV7-2; the D gene is possibly TRBD1 (6 bases). Trimming took off 0 bases at V and 8 bases at J, with 16 bases between the two ends. CDR1 and CDR2 (germline): SGHTA, FQGNSA. This CDR3 is 15 amino acids long.